These 28 T cell receptor beta chains were all obtained from the same sample, sequenced in a study of neurological immune-mediated disorders. TCRdb passed the 5' RACE reads through MiXCR, listing each CDR3 protein once. Of fewer than 40,000 distinct CDR3 sequences in the sample, about 13% are singletons; the top ten hold under 2.5%. Time point in this sample: longitudinal time-point 2. The sample consisted of PBMCs. These receptors were collected from a middle-aged woman in good health.

Many counts were recorded for this clonotype. The rearrangement links TRBV20-1 to TRBJ2-3; 7 bases are shared with TRBD1. This CDR3 comprises 14 residues. The J segment lost 2 bases and the V segment lost 3 bases, leaving 5 bases of the junction unmatched. Per germline, CDR1 DFQATT and CDR2 SNEGSKA (reference sequence). CDR3 residues: CSARRQGLTDTQYF. CDR3 bases: TGCAGTGCTAGGAGACAGGGCCTCACAGATACGCAGTATTTT.

In its sample, this clonotype was seen many times. This chain uses TRBV5-1 with TRBJ1-2; D gene uncertain. This CDR3 has 17 residues. V lost 0 bases, J lost 3 bases, and 18 bases lay in between. The germline gives CDR1 SGHRS, CDR2 YFSETQ. CDR3 sequence (DNA): TGCGCCAGCAGCTTGGGGTCATCCCCCCGGTACGACTATGGCTACACCTTC. Translation gives CASSLGSSPRYDYGYTF.

This clonotype was counted ten times or more. The J gene is TRBJ1-2, the V gene TRBV18; no reliable D call. Germline CDR1 and CDR2: KGHSH and LQKENI. This CDR3 has 15 amino acids. Trimming removed 0 bases from V and 4 bases from J, with 12 bases in between. The CDR3 bases are TGTGCCAGCTCACCACCTAGGACGGAGGCCTATGGCTACACCTTC. This encodes CASSPPRTEAYGYTF. The variable domain in full, with the rest retrieved from reference TRBV18 and TRBJ1-2, is NAGVMQNPRHLVRRRGQEARLRCSPMKGHSHVYWYRQLPEEGLKFMVYLQKENIIDESGMPKERFSAEFPKEGPSILRIQQVVRGDSAAYFCASSPPRTEAYGYTFGSGTRLTVV.

V gene TRBV18 combines with J gene TRBJ2-5; D uncertain. V lost 3 bases, J lost 3 bases, and 5 bases lay in between. CDR1 and CDR2 (germline): KGHSH, LQKENI. The CDR3 totals 12 residues. As DNA, the CDR3 is TGTGCCAGCTCACCCGGTAAAGAGACCCAGTACTTC. This encodes CASSPGKETQYF.

This clonotype was detected ten times or more. The J gene is TRBJ1-2, the V gene TRBV20-1, with D hard to call. Germline V CDR1 and CDR2: DFQATT, SNEGSKA (reference sequence). Trimming shortened V by 6 bases and J by 0 bases, and 14 bases separated the two germline ends. This CDR3 comprises 14 residues. CDR3 region: CSATGLTSNYGYTF. The CDR3 DNA follows: TGCAGTGCAACGGGCCTGACTTCTAACTATGGCTACACCTTC.

In DNA, the CDR3 is TGTGCCAGCAGTGCACAGGGGGCTGGATACTATGGAGGCTACACCTTC. Translation gives CASSAQGAGYYGGYTF. The chain combines TRBV6-1 with TRBJ1-2; TRBD1 matches 9 bases. Germline V lookup: CDR1 MNHNS, CDR2 SASEGT. This CDR3 is 16 amino acids long. The V segment lost 4 bases and the J segment 8 bases; nucleotides outside the gene matches: 14.

The sample holds many counts of this clonotype. The V call is TRBV7-3, the J call TRBJ2-3; 9 bases are a match to TRBD1. Germline V gene data show CDR1 as SGHTA and CDR2 as FQGTGA. V trimming: 4 bases; J trimming: 4 bases; junction bases outside the gene matches: 6. This CDR3 comprises 15 residues. The CDR3: CASSSTGGAADTQYF. DNA for the CDR3: TGTGCCAGCAGCTCGACAGGGGGAGCGGCAGATACGCAGTATTTT.

This clonotype was detected ten times or more. V is TRBV6-5 and J is TRBJ2-5, with 13 positions matching TRBD2. The ends lost 6 bases at V and 5 bases at J; junction bases unmatched: 3. The CDR3 totals 14 residues. Germline loops: CDR1 MNHEY, CDR2 SVGAGI. The DNA for the CDR3 is TGTGCCAGCAGCCAACTAGCGGGGGGGGAGACCCAGTACTTC. Encoded protein: CASSQLAGGETQYF.

This clonotype was observed many times. This chain connects TRBV20-1 to TRBJ2-7, with a possible D match to TRBD2 (6 bases). V dropped 0 bases and J dropped 4 bases, with 19 bases sitting between them. Germline values: CDR1 DFQATT, CDR2 SNEGSKA (reference sequence). This CDR3 contains 16 residues. The DNA of the CDR3 is TGCAGTGCTAGAGATTCGGGAGTCGGGGTCGGGTACGAGCAGTACTTC. This gives the protein CSARDSGVGVGYEQYF.

This clonotype has ten or more counts. The rearrangement uses TRBV3-1 and TRBJ1-6; the D is unclear. V dropped 2 bases and J dropped 10 bases, with 21 bases sitting between them. The germline V gene has CDR1 LGHDT and CDR2 YNNKEL (reference sequence). The CDR3 runs 17 residues. CDR3 in amino acids: CASSQRPWEAAGSPLHF. Written as DNA, the CDR3 is TGTGCCAGCAGCCAAAGACCCTGGGAGGCCGCTGGGTCACCCCTCCACTTT. Full variable domain (missing parts from reference TRBV3-1 and TRBJ1-6): DTAVSQTPKYLVTQMGNDKSIKCEQNLGHDTMYWYKQDSKKFLKIMFSYNNKELIINETVPNRFSPKSPDKAHLNLHINSLELGDSAVYFCASSQRPWEAAGSPLHFGNGTRLTVT.

This clonotype was observed at least ten times. This chain uses TRBV24-1 with TRBJ2-7, with D unresolved. Germline loops: CDR1 KGHDR, CDR2 SFDVKD. V was shortened by 4 bases and J by 6 bases, with 15 bases between the two germline ends. This CDR3 region has 14 residues. The CDR3, as DNA: TGTGCCACCAGTGACCCCACCTCCCGCGGCGAGCAGTACTTC. Its translation: CATSDPTSRGEQYF.

This clonotype was observed at least ten times. This sequence joins TRBV5-1 and TRBJ2-5; 9 positions match TRBD1. The trim removed 4 bases at V and 4 bases at J, leaving 5 bases unmatched. Germline assignment: CDR1 SGHRS and CDR2 YFSETQ. The CDR3 is 14 residues long. The CDR3 DNA reads TGCGCCAGCAGCCTGGGGACAGGGCCAGAGACCCAGTACTTC. Protein product: CASSLGTGPETQYF.

The table lists this clonotype with many counts. The junction differs from germline at one of its ends, possibly a read error. The genes are TRBV5-1 and TRBJ2-1; 9 bases line up with TRBD2. CDR1 SGHRS and CDR2 YFSETQ come from the germline V gene. There are 14 residues in the CDR3. The chain's CDR3 is CASSLLLAGELPVF. CDR3 DNA sequence: TGCGCCAGCAGCTTGCTGTTAGCGGGAGAGCTTCCCGTCTTC.

J is TRBJ1-5 and V is TRBV19, with D hard to call. CDR1 LNHDA and CDR2 SQIVND come from the germline V gene (reference sequence). V was cut by 6 bases and J by 7 bases, with 19 bases left in between. The CDR3 runs 15 residues. CDR3: CASRILDSGRQPQHF. CDR3 sequence (DNA): TGTGCCAGTAGGATACTTGACTCCGGGAGGCAGCCCCAGCATTTT.

This clonotype was picked up many times. The rearrangement links TRBV6-5 to TRBJ1-2; D not certain. Per germline, CDR1 MNHEY and CDR2 SVGAGI. The CDR3 is made up of 16 amino acids. The ends were cut back, 6 bases at V and 3 bases at J, with 20 bases in the middle. The CDR3 protein is CASSPFGVPRDYGYTF. In nucleotides, the CDR3 is TGTGCCAGCAGCCCATTCGGGGTCCCGCGGGACTATGGCTACACCTTC.

This clonotype was observed at least ten times. V is TRBV7-8 and J is TRBJ2-7, with TRBD2 as a possible D gene (5 bases). From germline, CDR1 is SGHVS and CDR2 FQNEAQ. This CDR3 region has 15 residues. Trimming stripped 4 bases from V and 3 bases from J, with 16 bases between. The CDR3 DNA sequence: TGTGCCAGCAGCTCCCCAACCTTAGGACTCTACGAGCAGTACTTC. This codes for CASSSPTLGLYEQYF.

The rearrangement joins TRBV18 to TRBJ1-5; 8 nucleotides line up with TRBD1. The CDR3 is 15 amino acids. Trimming cost V 4 bases and J 7 bases; bases outside gene matches: 9. CDR1 and CDR2 from the germline V gene are KGHSH and LQKENI. CDR3 in amino acids: CASSRKDREGQPQHF. Written as DNA, the CDR3 is TGTGCCAGCTCACGGAAGGACAGGGAAGGGCAGCCCCAGCATTTT. Supplemented by reference TRBV18 and TRBJ1-5, the full variable domain reads NAGVMQNPRHLVRRRGQEARLRCSPMKGHSHVYWYRQLPEEGLKFMVYLQKENIIDESGMPKERFSAEFPKEGPSILRIQQVVRGDSAAYFCASSRKDREGQPQHFGDGTRLSIL.

This clonotype was observed at least ten times. The chain links TRBV9 to TRBJ1-2; TRBD1 might be the D (5 bases). The CDR3 totals 15 residues. V was clipped by 7 bases and J by 4 bases, with 20 bases between them. Germline values: CDR1 SGDLS, CDR2 YYNGEE. CDR3 DNA: TGTGCCAGCGGGCAGGGATCAGGACATAGCTATGGCTACACCTTC. Its protein product is CASGQGSGHSYGYTF. The full variable domain, rest sourced from reference TRBV9 and TRBJ1-2, is DSGVTQTPKHLITATGQRVTLRCSPRSGDLSVYWYQQSLDQGLQFLIQYYNGEERAKGNILERFSAQQFPDLHSELNLSSLELGDSALYFCASGQGSGHSYGYTFGSGTRLTVV.

Many counts were recorded for this clonotype. Here the CDR3 DNA reads TGTGCCAGCAGCTTATCTATCCGGGGTTCCAACTATGGCTACACCTTC. Translated: CASSLSIRGSNYGYTF. The rearrangement joins TRBV7-2 to TRBJ1-2; D ambiguous. V lost 2 bases to trimming and J lost 2 bases, with 15 bases between them. This CDR3 region has 16 residues. Germline values: CDR1 SGHTA, CDR2 FQGNSA.

This clonotype was detected ten times or more. V and J are TRBV30 and TRBJ2-7; D gene unclear. Germline loops: CDR1 GTSNPN, CDR2 SVGIG (reference sequence). V was cut by 0 bases and J by 2 bases, with 2 bases left in between. This CDR3 region has 11 residues. Here the CDR3 reads CAWSVAYEQYF. The CDR3 region has the DNA TGTGCCTGGAGTGTGGCCTACGAGCAGTACTTC.

This clonotype was counted ten times or more. The chain joins TRBV19 to TRBJ1-1; tentative D call: TRBD1 (5 bases). The germline gives CDR1 LNHDA, CDR2 SQIVND (reference sequence). The CDR3 consists of 21 residues. V shed 5 bases and J shed 0 bases, with 31 bases lying between them. The CDR3 DNA reads TGTGCCAGTAGTCTTATCCAACTATCAGGGCCCGTTGTCGGACTGAACACTGAAGCTTTCTTT. Translated: CASSLIQLSGPVVGLNTEAFF.

This clonotype is medium-sized in the sample. V and J are TRBV11-3 and TRBJ1-1; no firm D call. CDR3 length equals 14 residues. Per the germline V gene, CDR1 is SGHNT and CDR2 is YENEEA. Trimming took 5 bases from V and 5 from J, leaving 15 bases between them. The CDR3 loop reads CASSDGGPQTEAFF. CDR3 DNA: TGTGCCAGCAGCGACGGAGGGCCCCAAACTGAAGCTTTCTTT.

This clonotype was observed many times. V and J are TRBV20-1 and TRBJ1-4; 8 bases map to TRBD1. The V gene end was trimmed by 0 bases and the J gene end by 8 bases; junction bases not matched to a gene: 14. The CDR3 loop spans 17 amino acids. The V gene's germline CDR1 is DFQATT and CDR2 SNEGSKA (reference sequence). The CDR3 DNA sequence: TGCAGTGCTAGAGATGTTGACAGGGGAACGGGTTACGAAAAACTGTTTTTT. It yields the protein CSARDVDRGTGYEKLFF.

This clonotype has at least ten counts. The rearrangement joins TRBV10-3 to TRBJ1-5; D uncertain. CDR1 ENHRY and CDR2 SYGVKD come from the germline V gene. The length of the CDR3 is 14 residues. Trimming left V 4 bases short and J 3 bases short, with 10 bases between. The CDR3 is CAISGGSLNQPQHF. Written as DNA, the CDR3 is TGTGCCATCAGTGGTGGCAGCCTCAATCAGCCCCAGCATTTT.

This clonotype showed up many times. V is TRBV29-1 and J is TRBJ2-3; a possible D gene is TRBD2 (5 bases). V was shortened by 5 bases and J by 2 bases, with 11 bases between the two germline ends. The CDR3 contains 13 residues. Germline V gene data show CDR1 as SQVTM and CDR2 as ANQGSEA. CDR3 nucleotide sequence: TGCAGCGTTCGACTACGGTTCACAGATACGCAGTATTTT. Its translation is CSVRLRFTDTQYF.

There are many counts of this clonotype. The V call is TRBV19, the J call TRBJ1-2; TRBD1 matches at 9 bases. Germline V lookup: CDR1 LNHDA, CDR2 SQIVND (reference sequence). The CDR3 is made up of 14 amino acids. Losses at the gene ends were 3 bases for V and 7 bases for J; bases not matched to a gene: 6. This CDR3 reads CASSIIQGASGYTF. The DNA for the CDR3 is TGTGCCAGTAGTATCATACAGGGGGCTAGTGGCTACACCTTC.

Comments on this clonotype: Given a much more abundant clone one base away, this may be a read error. The chain has TRBV29-1 and TRBJ1-1; D remains unclear. The CDR3 is made up of 13 amino acids. V was shortened by 4 bases and J by 7 bases, with 16 bases between the two germline ends. Germline assignment: CDR1 SQVTM and CDR2 ANQGSEA. In nucleotides, the CDR3 is TGCAGCGTTGGAGTAGCAGAGGCGGGTGAAGCTTTCTTT. Its protein is CSVGVAEAGEAFF.

In this sample, this clonotype turned up many times. This chain connects TRBV4-3 to TRBJ2-2, with D hard to call. This CDR3 has 13 amino acids. Trimming pared 3 bases from V and 5 bases from J, leaving 7 bases between. Germline CDR1 is LGHNA and CDR2 is YSLEER. CDR3 nucleotides: TGCGCCAGCAGCCATCTGGGTACCGGGGAGCTGTTTTTT. Its protein product is CASSHLGTGELFF.